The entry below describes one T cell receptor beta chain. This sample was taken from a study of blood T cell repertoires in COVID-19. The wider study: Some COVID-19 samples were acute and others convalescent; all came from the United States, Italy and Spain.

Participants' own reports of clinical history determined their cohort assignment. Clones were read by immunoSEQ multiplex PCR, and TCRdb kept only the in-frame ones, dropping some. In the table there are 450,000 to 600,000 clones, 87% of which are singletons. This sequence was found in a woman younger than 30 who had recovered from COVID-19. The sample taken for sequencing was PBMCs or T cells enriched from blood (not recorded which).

The CDR3 loop reads CASNSGGPPNQPQHF. CDR3 DNA sequence: TGTGCCAGCAACTCGGGGGGACCTCCCAATCAGCCCCAGCATTTT. The genes are TRBV28 and TRBJ1-5, with a possible D match to TRBD1 (5 bases). V lost 7 bases, J lost 3 bases, and 16 bases lay in between. CDR1 MDHEN and CDR2 SYDVKM come from the germline V gene. The CDR3 spans 15 residues.